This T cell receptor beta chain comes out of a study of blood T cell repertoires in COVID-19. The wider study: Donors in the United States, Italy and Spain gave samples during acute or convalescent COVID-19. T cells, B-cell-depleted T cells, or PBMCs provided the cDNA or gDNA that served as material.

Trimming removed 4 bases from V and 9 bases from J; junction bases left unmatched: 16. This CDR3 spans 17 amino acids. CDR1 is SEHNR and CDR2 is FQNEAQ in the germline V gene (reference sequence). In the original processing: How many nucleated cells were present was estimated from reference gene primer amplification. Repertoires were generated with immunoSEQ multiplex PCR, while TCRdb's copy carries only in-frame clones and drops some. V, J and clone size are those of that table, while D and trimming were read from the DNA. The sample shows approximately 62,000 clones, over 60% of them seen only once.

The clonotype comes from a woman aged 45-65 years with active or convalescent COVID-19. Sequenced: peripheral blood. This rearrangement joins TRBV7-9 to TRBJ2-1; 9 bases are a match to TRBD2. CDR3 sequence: CASSSPRDSGRKGEQFF. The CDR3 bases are TGTGCCAGCAGCTCCCCCCGGGATAGCGGGAGAAAAGGTGAGCAGTTCTTC.